The rows below give T cell receptor beta chains drawn from one sample of a study of blood T cell repertoires in COVID-19. Using immunoSEQ multiplex PCR, the repertoire was profiled, and TCRdb retains in-frame clones only, with some absent. This sample has 350,000 to 450,000 clones, with about nine tenths found just once. The source material was PBMCs or T cells enriched from blood (not recorded which). The receptors here all came from a woman in her twenties or thirties who had recovered from COVID-19. CDR3s include the opening cysteine and the closing phenylalanine or tryptophan. Each record gives: D gene, V gene, J gene, CDR3 length, clone size, CDR3 DNA, CDR3 protein. D genes are given only for firm matches. Size values are once, few and many counts, or a class for expanded clones, and some rows have none.

>TRBD1|TRBV11-3|TRBJ2-3|13|.
TGTGCCAGCAGCTTAGAGGGACAGTCCCGGCAGTATTTT
CASSLEGQSRQYF
>.|TRBV2|TRBJ1-5|14|.
TGTGCCAGCAGTGTTGGCCCCGGGAGGCAGCCCCAGCATTTT
CASSVGPGRQPQHF
>.|TRBV27|TRBJ1-1|17|.
TGTGCCAGCTACGACATCCGCTTAGCGGGGGGCAACACTGAAGCTTTCTTT
CASYDIRLAGGNTEAFF
>TRBD1|TRBV5-1|TRBJ1-3|17|.
TGCGCCAGCAGCCCGGGCTTCTCAGGGGGCTCTGGAAACACCATATATTTT
CASSPGFSGGSGNTIYF
>TRBD1|TRBV18|TRBJ1-1|14|.
TGTGCCAGCTCCACACAGGGGGCGAACACTGAAGCTTTCTTT
CASSTQGANTEAFF
>TRBD1|TRBV5-1|TRBJ1-2|14|.
TGCGCCAGCAGCCCCTCCGGCAGGGGGGATGGCTACACCTTC
CASSPSGRGDGYTF
>.|TRBV28|TRBJ2-2|15|.
TGTGCCAGCAGGGTCTATAGCGGAAACACCGGGGAGCTGTTTTTT
CASRVYSGNTGELFF
>TRBD2|TRBV29-1|TRBJ2-1|15|.
TGCAGCGTAGGGGTCCTAGCGGGGGGGTTGGATGAGCAGTTCTTC
CSVGVLAGGLDEQFF
>.|TRBV7-9|TRBJ1-1|14|.
TGTGCCAGCAGTTCACAGGGTTCTCTACCTGAAGCTTTCTTT
CASSSQGSLPEAFF
>.|TRBV10-3|TRBJ1-4|14|once
TGTGCCATCAGTGAGCAGGTGGGGCTCGAAAAACTGTTTTTT
CAISEQVGLEKLFF
>TRBD2|TRBV19|TRBJ2-1|16|.
TGTGCCAGTAGTCCCGGCCTGGCGGGAGCGGGGAATGAGCAGTTCTTC
CASSPGLAGAGNEQFF
>TRBD1|TRBV5-5|TRBJ1-6|16|.
TGTGCCAGCAGCTGGAGGGGGACAGGGAGACAATCACCCCTCCACTTT
CASSWRGTGRQSPLHF
>TRBD2|TRBV10-3|TRBJ2-3|20|.
TGTGCCATCAGAAGGACTAGCGGGAGGGAAGGCACAACTAGCACAGATACGCAGTATTTT
CAIRRTSGREGTTSTDTQYF
>.|TRBV28|TRBJ2-5|16|.
TGTGCCAGCAGCTACCATATCCTAAAACACCAAGAGACCCAGTACTTC
CASSYHILKHQETQYF
>.|TRBV4-1|TRBJ1-2|15|.
TGCGCCAGCAACGAGCGGGGGTCAAGTAACTATGGCTACACCTTC
CASNERGSSNYGYTF
>.|TRBV6-1|TRBJ1-1|12|.
TGTGCCAGCAGTGAACGGGGGGGGCCAGCTTTCTTT
CASSERGGPAFF
>.|TRBV5-1|TRBJ1-4|16|.
TGCGCCAGCAGCTTGGTAGTGGCCCCGGGTATTGAAAAACTGTTTTTT
CASSLVVAPGIEKLFF
>.|TRBV28|TRBJ2-1|16|.
TGTGCCAGCAGTTTAGTACCGGCGGGAAGGTACAATGAGCAGTTCTTC
CASSLVPAGRYNEQFF
>.|TRBV4-2|TRBJ1-4|14|.
TGTGCCAGCAGCTACAGGGCAACTAATGAAAAACTGTTTTTT
CASSYRATNEKLFF
>.|TRBV10-1|TRBJ1-2|17|once
TGCGCCAGCAGTGAGGCAAGGAACAGGGCGGGTGACTATGGCTACACCTTC
CASSEARNRAGDYGYTF
>TRBD1|TRBV7-9|TRBJ2-2|15|once
TGTGCCAGCAGCTTAGGCCAGGGGGCTGTCGGGGAGCTGTTTTTT
CASSLGQGAVGELFF
>.|TRBV29-1|TRBJ1-1|13|few
TGCAGCGTTGAACTGGGGGCAAGTACTGAAGCTTTCTTT
CSVELGASTEAFF
>TRBD1|TRBV28|TRBJ2-2|15|.
TGTGCCAGCAGTTCGGACAGGTGGAACACCGGGGAGCTGTTTTTT
CASSSDRWNTGELFF
>.|TRBV18|TRBJ1-1|15|.
TGTGCCAGCTCACCGGAGGTGGGAGCGAACACTGAAGCTTTCTTT
CASSPEVGANTEAFF
>TRBD2|TRBV6-2/TRBV6-3|TRBJ2-5|16|.
TGTGCCAGCAGCCCTTGGACTAGCGGAGACCAAGAGACCCAGTACTTC
CASSPWTSGDQETQYF